A selection of T cell receptor beta chains follows, all from one sample in a study of regulatory T cells in long-lasting Graves disease. TCRdb re-analysed the multiplex PCR reads in MiXCR, keeping a single row per CDR3 protein. This sample carries roughly 410,000 distinct CDR3 sequences, approximately 16% of them seen once, and the ten largest clones take approximately 7.8%. The sample also formed part of further work on T cells in Graves' hyperthyroidism and ophthalmopathy.

The sample was peripheral blood mononuclear cells (PBMCs), taken at new diagnosis, from a patient treated with antithyroid drugs. The receptors originated from a woman in her 40s with Graves disease. CDR3s leave out the opening cysteine and the closing phenylalanine or tryptophan. The D gene is left open where the match is weak.

v_call,d_call,cdr3_aa
TRBV2,.,ASSPLPSRGRLSTDTQY
TRBV2,TRBD1,ATLGQGSYNEQF
TRBV15,.,ATSGPGLPRGTDTQY
TRBV11-3,.,ASSSVAANSPLH
TRBV6-8,.,ASSYSTTIPWEQY
TRBV6-2/TRBV6-3,.,ASSVSESTDTQY
TRBV7-2,.,ASSLAPTSRQLYTQY
TRBV7-9,.,ASSLLQGSYEQY
TRBV18,.,ASSPKTGNTEAF
TRBV28,.,ASTPRSPYEQY
TRBV28,.,ASSFHAANTEAF
TRBV3-1,TRBD2,ASSQAGRTSGRSYEQY
TRBV2,TRBD2,ASSELSGRAYEQY
TRBV7-9,TRBD1,ASSRTGTGTYEQY
TRBV29-1,.,SVGSPSHYNEQF
TRBV7-3,.,ASRRSPGANNEQF
TRBV18,.,ASSPARSQPQH
TRBV5-6,.,ASSLGGTPEQY
TRBV25-1,.,ASSVGAGNTEAF
TRBV19,.,ASSIGPSSGANVLT
TRBV28,.,ASSVDFIETQY
TRBV7-9,.,ASSLLGPTDTQY
TRBV6-1,.,ASTRGGWAEAF